This T cell receptor (beta chain) was captured by sequencing in a study of spatial heterogeneity in lung cancer. Each CDR3 protein is one row after TCRdb ran MiXCR on the 5' RACE reads. The sample records roughly 46,000 distinct CDR3 sequences, 12% being singletons. The CDR3 is 12 amino acids. V shed 2 bases and J shed 10 bases, with 11 bases lying between them. Germline CDR1 MNHEY, CDR2 SVGEGT. This clonotype was detected a few times. Time point noted: blood at routine non-recurrence follow-up after resection. The sample consisted of PBMCs, taken at follow-up. The chain carries TRBV6-2 or TRBV6-3 and TRBJ1-1; no reliable D call. This TCR was sampled from a male donor with early-stage non-small cell lung cancer. DNA for the CDR3: TGTGCCAGCAGTTACCGGGCGGTAGCAGCTTTCTTT. It specifies CASSYRAVAAFF.